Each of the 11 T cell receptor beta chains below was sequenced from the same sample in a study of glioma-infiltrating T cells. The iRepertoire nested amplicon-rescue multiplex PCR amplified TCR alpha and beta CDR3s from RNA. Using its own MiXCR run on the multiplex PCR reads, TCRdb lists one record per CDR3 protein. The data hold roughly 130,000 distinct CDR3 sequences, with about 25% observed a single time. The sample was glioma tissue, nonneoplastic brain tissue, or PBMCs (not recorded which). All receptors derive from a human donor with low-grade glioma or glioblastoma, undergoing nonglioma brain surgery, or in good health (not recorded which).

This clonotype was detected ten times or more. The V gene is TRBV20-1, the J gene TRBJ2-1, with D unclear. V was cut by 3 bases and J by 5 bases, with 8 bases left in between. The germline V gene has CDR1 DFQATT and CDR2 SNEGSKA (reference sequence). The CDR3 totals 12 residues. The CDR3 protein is CSARANNNEQFF. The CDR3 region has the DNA TGCAGTGCTAGGGCCAATAACAATGAGCAGTTCTTC.

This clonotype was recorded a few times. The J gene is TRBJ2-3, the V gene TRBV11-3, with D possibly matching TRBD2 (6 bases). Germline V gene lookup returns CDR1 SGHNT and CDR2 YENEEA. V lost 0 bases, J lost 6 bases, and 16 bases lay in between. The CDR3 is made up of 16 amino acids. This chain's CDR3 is CASSLERLARSDTQYF. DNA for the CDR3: TGTGCCAGCAGCTTAGAAAGGCTAGCGAGGTCGGATACGCAGTATTTT. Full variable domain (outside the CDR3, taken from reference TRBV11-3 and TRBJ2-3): EAGVVQSPRYKIIEKKQPVAFWCNPISGHNTLYWYLQNLGQGPELLIRYENEEAVDDSQLPKDRFSAERLKGVDSTLKIQPAELGDSAVYLCASSLERLARSDTQYFGPGTRLTVL.

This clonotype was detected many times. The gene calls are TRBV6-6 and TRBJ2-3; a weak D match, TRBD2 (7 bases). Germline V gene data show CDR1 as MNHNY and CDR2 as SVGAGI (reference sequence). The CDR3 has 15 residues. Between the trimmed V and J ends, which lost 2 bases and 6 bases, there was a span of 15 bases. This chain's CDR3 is CASSYPRGGMDTQYF. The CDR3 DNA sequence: TGTGCCAGCAGTTACCCGAGGGGGGGCATGGATACGCAGTATTTT.

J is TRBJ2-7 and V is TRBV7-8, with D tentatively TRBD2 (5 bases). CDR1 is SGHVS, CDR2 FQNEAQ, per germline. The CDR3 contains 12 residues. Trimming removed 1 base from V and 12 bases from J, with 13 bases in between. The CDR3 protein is CASSLEGWTWYV. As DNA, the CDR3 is TGTGCCAGCAGCTTAGAGGGTTGGACTTGGTACGTC.

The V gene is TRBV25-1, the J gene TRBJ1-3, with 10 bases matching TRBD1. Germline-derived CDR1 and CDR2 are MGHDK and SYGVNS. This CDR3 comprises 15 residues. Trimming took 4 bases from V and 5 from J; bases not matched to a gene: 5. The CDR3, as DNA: TGTGCCAGCAGTGGGGGACAGGGGAACAGAAACACCATATATTTT. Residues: CASSGGQGNRNTIYF.

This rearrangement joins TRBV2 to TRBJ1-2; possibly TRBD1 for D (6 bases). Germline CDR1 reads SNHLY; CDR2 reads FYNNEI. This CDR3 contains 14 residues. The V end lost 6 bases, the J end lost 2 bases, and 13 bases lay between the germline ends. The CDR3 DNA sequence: TGTGCCAGCAGCGACGGAACAGGGAACTATGGCTACACCTTC. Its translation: CASSDGTGNYGYTF.

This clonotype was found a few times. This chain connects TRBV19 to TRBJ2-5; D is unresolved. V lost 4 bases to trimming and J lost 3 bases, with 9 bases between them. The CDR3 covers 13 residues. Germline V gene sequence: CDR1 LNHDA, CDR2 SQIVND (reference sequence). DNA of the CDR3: TGTGCCAGTAGTAGGCAGGCCGAAGAGACCCAGTACTTC. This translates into CASSRQAEETQYF.

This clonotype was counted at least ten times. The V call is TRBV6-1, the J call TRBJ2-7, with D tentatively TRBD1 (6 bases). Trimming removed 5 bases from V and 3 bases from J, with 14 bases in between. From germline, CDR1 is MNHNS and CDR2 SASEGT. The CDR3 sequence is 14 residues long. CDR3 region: CASSIGQPLYEQYV. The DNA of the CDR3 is TGTGCCAGCAGTATAGGACAGCCACTCTACGAGCAGTACGTC.

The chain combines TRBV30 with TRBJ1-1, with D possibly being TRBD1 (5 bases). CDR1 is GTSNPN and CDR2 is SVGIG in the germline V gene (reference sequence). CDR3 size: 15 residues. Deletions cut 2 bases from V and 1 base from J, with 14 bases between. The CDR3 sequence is CAWSSGPSRNTEAFF. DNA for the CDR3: TGTGCCTGGAGTTCGGGGCCGAGCCGGAACACTGAAGCTTTCTTT.

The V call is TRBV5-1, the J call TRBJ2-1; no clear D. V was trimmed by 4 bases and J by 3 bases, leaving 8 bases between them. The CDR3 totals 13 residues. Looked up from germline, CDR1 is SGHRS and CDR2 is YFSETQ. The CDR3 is CASSLYDYNEQFF. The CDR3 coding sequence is TGCGCCAGCAGCCTGTACGACTACAATGAGCAGTTCTTC.

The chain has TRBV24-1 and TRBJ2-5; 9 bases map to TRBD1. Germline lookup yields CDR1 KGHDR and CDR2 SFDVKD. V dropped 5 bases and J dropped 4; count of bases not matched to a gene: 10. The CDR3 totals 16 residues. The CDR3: CATSAPLGQGRETQYF. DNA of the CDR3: TGTGCCACCAGTGCTCCCCTGGGACAGGGTCGAGAGACCCAGTACTTC.